The rows below give T cell receptor beta chains drawn from one sample of a study of cytomegalovirus exposure and HLA in healthy donors. TCRdb keeps only in-frame clones here, not all; method: immunoSEQ multiplex PCR. This sample carries about 88,000 clones, with just over 5.5% going to the ten biggest clones. The sample comprised PBMCs. Every receptor here comes from a girl aged 5 to 17 in good health and CMV-seropositive. CDR3s include the opening cysteine and the closing phenylalanine or tryptophan. A D gene is named only where the DNA matches it firmly.

j_call: TRBJ2-2; v_call: TRBV7-9; d_call: TRBD1; cdr3_nt: TGTGCCAGCAGTCCCACAGGGGTCGGGGAGCTGTTTTTT; cdr3_aa: CASSPTGVGELFF
j_call: TRBJ2-7; v_call: TRBV6-1; d_call: TRBD1; cdr3_nt: TGTGCCAGCAGTGATGTCCCGGGACAGGGTATTAATGCCCAGTACTTC; cdr3_aa: CASSDVPGQGINAQYF
j_call: TRBJ1-1; v_call: TRBV5-6; d_call: NA; cdr3_nt: TGTGCCAGCAGCTGGGGACAGAACACTGAAGCTTTCTTT; cdr3_aa: CASSWGQNTEAFF
j_call: TRBJ1-2; v_call: TRBV19; d_call: NA; cdr3_nt: TGTGCCAGTAGTGTAGACAGTAACGAGGGCTATGGCTACACCTTC; cdr3_aa: CASSVDSNEGYGYTF
j_call: TRBJ1-1; v_call: TRBV6-5; d_call: NA; cdr3_nt: TGTGCCAGCCTGTGGGGGGACGAAGCTTTCTTT; cdr3_aa: CASLWGDEAFF
j_call: TRBJ1-6; v_call: TRBV5-1; d_call: NA; cdr3_nt: TGCGCCAGCAGCCTGGGACAAGATAATTCACCCCTCCGCTTT; cdr3_aa: CASSLGQDNSPLRF
j_call: TRBJ1-1; v_call: TRBV6-5; d_call: NA; cdr3_nt: TGTGCCAGCAATAGCGGCTCCGGGGCAAACACTGAAGCTTTCTTT; cdr3_aa: CASNSGSGANTEAFF
j_call: TRBJ2-7; v_call: TRBV11-2; d_call: NA; cdr3_nt: TGTGCCAGCAGCTGGACAGCCTACGAGCAGTACTTC; cdr3_aa: CASSWTAYEQYF
j_call: TRBJ2-5; v_call: TRBV29-1; d_call: NA; cdr3_nt: TGCAGCGTTGAGCAAGGGGGGACCCAGTACTTC; cdr3_aa: CSVEQGGTQYF
j_call: TRBJ2-5; v_call: TRBV19; d_call: NA; cdr3_nt: TGTGCCAGTAGAAGTCAGGACAACGCCCAAGAGACCCAGTACTTC; cdr3_aa: CASRSQDNAQETQYF
j_call: TRBJ1-2; v_call: TRBV18; d_call: TRBD1; cdr3_nt: TGTGCCAGCGGGCCGGGACAGGAGGTCACCACCTTC; cdr3_aa: CASGPGQEVTTF
j_call: TRBJ1-2; v_call: TRBV12-5; d_call: TRBD1; cdr3_nt: TGTGCTAGTGGCCCAATCCAACAGGGGGCAGGGAATTCTGGCTACACCTTC; cdr3_aa: CASGPIQQGAGNSGYTF
j_call: TRBJ2-3; v_call: TRBV9; d_call: NA; cdr3_nt: TGTGCCAGCAGCGTAGGCGGATACACAGATACGCAGTATTTT; cdr3_aa: CASSVGGYTDTQYF
j_call: TRBJ1-3; v_call: TRBV4-3; d_call: TRBD1; cdr3_nt: TGCGCCAGCAGCCAAACAACCGGGACAGCTCCTGGAAACACCATATATTTT; cdr3_aa: CASSQTTGTAPGNTIYF
j_call: TRBJ1-2; v_call: TRBV6-1; d_call: NA; cdr3_nt: TGTGCCAGCAGTGAATCGGGTAGGGGGGGTTCGGGCTACACCTTC; cdr3_aa: CASSESGRGGSGYTF
j_call: TRBJ2-7; v_call: TRBV4-3; d_call: NA; cdr3_nt: TGCGCCAGCAGCCAAGAAGAACCGGGCGAGCAGTACTTC; cdr3_aa: CASSQEEPGEQYF
j_call: TRBJ2-5; v_call: TRBV5-1; d_call: NA; cdr3_nt: TGCGCCAGCAGCCGACAGGTGGGGGAAGAGACCCAGTACTTC; cdr3_aa: CASSRQVGEETQYF
j_call: TRBJ2-2; v_call: TRBV11-2; d_call: TRBD1; cdr3_nt: TGTGCCAGCAGCCGAACAGGGGGATATTCCACCGGGGAGCTGTTTTTT; cdr3_aa: CASSRTGGYSTGELFF
j_call: TRBJ1-1; v_call: TRBV6-5; d_call: NA; cdr3_nt: TGTGCCAGCAGTTACTCGCAGGGGAACACTGAAGCTTTCTTT; cdr3_aa: CASSYSQGNTEAFF
j_call: TRBJ1-1; v_call: TRBV19; d_call: NA; cdr3_nt: TGTGCCAGTAGTCATCTGGGGCGGGAAGCTTTCTTT; cdr3_aa: CASSHLGREAFF
j_call: TRBJ2-7; v_call: TRBV27; d_call: TRBD2; cdr3_nt: TGTGCCAGCAGCGGGACTAGCTACGAGCAGTACTTC; cdr3_aa: CASSGTSYEQYF
j_call: TRBJ1-2; v_call: TRBV7-9; d_call: NA; cdr3_nt: TGTGCCAGCAGCTTAGGGGAGACCTATGGCTACACCTTC; cdr3_aa: CASSLGETYGYTF
j_call: TRBJ1-3; v_call: TRBV5-6; d_call: NA; cdr3_nt: TGTGCCAGCAGACGGGAATTTGGAAACACCATATATTTT; cdr3_aa: CASRREFGNTIYF
j_call: TRBJ2-6; v_call: TRBV2; d_call: TRBD1; cdr3_nt: TGTGCCAGCACGCCAACCGACGGGACAGCCCGGGCCAACGTCCTGACTTTC; cdr3_aa: CASTPTDGTARANVLTF
j_call: TRBJ1-4; v_call: TRBV28; d_call: NA; cdr3_nt: TGTGCCAGCAGTTTCCCCCGTGGTCCTACCCCGAATGAAAAACTGTTTTTT; cdr3_aa: CASSFPRGPTPNEKLFF
j_call: TRBJ2-7; v_call: TRBV19; d_call: TRBD1; cdr3_nt: TGTGCCAGTAGTGCCTACCGGACAGGGGACGAGCAGTACTTC; cdr3_aa: CASSAYRTGDEQYF
j_call: TRBJ2-5; v_call: TRBV28; d_call: TRBD1; cdr3_nt: TGTGCCAGCAGTCCCTTAGGGACAGGCTTGAGAGAGACCCAGTACTTC; cdr3_aa: CASSPLGTGLRETQYF
j_call: TRBJ1-6; v_call: TRBV2; d_call: NA; cdr3_nt: TGTGCCAGCAGTACCGACAGGATTAATTCACCCCTCCACTTT; cdr3_aa: CASSTDRINSPLHF
j_call: TRBJ2-3; v_call: TRBV7-3; d_call: NA; cdr3_nt: TGTGCCAGCAGCTCGGGCGGGGACCCTCGGGGAGATACGCAGTATTTT; cdr3_aa: CASSSGGDPRGDTQYF
j_call: TRBJ2-2; v_call: TRBV5-1; d_call: TRBD2; cdr3_nt: TGCGCCAGCAGCTTGACTAGCGGGGGAGTAAACACCGGGGAGCTGTTTTTT; cdr3_aa: CASSLTSGGVNTGELFF
j_call: TRBJ2-7; v_call: TRBV10-3; d_call: TRBD1; cdr3_nt: TGTGCCATCGCCGGGACAGGGTACAACGAGCAGTACTTC; cdr3_aa: CAIAGTGYNEQYF
j_call: TRBJ2-5; v_call: TRBV18; d_call: TRBD2; cdr3_nt: TGTGCCAGCTCATCCTTGGGCGGGGGACGGAGAAAAGAGACCCAGTACTTC; cdr3_aa: CASSSLGGGRRKETQYF
j_call: TRBJ1-1; v_call: TRBV29-1; d_call: NA; cdr3_nt: TGCAGCGTTAGCCGAGGTTACGGAGACGAAGCTTTCTTT; cdr3_aa: CSVSRGYGDEAFF
j_call: TRBJ1-2; v_call: TRBV7-8; d_call: TRBD1; cdr3_nt: TGTGCCAGCAGCTTAGGGGGGACAGGGGGGTATGGCTACACCTTC; cdr3_aa: CASSLGGTGGYGYTF
j_call: TRBJ2-7; v_call: TRBV7-9; d_call: NA; cdr3_nt: TGTGCCAGCAGCCCAGGGACACCTGTCCCCTACGAGCAGTACTTC; cdr3_aa: CASSPGTPVPYEQYF
j_call: TRBJ1-1; v_call: TRBV29-1; d_call: NA; cdr3_nt: TGCAGCGTTGTGGGCCTGAACACTGAAGATTTCTTT; cdr3_aa: CSVVGLNTEDFF
j_call: TRBJ1-1; v_call: TRBV6-6; d_call: NA; cdr3_nt: TGTGCCAGCAGTTATCCGCAAGGAGTGAACACTGAAGCTTTCTTT; cdr3_aa: CASSYPQGVNTEAFF
j_call: TRBJ1-2; v_call: TRBV30; d_call: NA; cdr3_nt: TGTGCCGGGAGTCGAGGTGGGGCGACCCCCTATGGCTACACCTTC; cdr3_aa: CAGSRGGATPYGYTF
j_call: TRBJ2-3; v_call: TRBV27; d_call: TRBD2; cdr3_nt: TGTGCCAGCAGTTTTGGGGGGGCAGATACGCAGTATTTT; cdr3_aa: CASSFGGADTQYF
j_call: TRBJ1-4; v_call: TRBV5-1; d_call: NA; cdr3_nt: TGCGCCAGCAGCTCTTTGGGACAAACTAATGAAAAACTGTTTTTT; cdr3_aa: CASSSLGQTNEKLFF
j_call: TRBJ1-1; v_call: TRBV7-9; d_call: NA; cdr3_nt: TGTGCCAGCAGCTTAGTTCAGGGGACGGCTGAAGCTTTCTTT; cdr3_aa: CASSLVQGTAEAFF
j_call: TRBJ2-3; v_call: TRBV30; d_call: NA; cdr3_nt: TGTGCCTGGAGTGTATTCGGGACAGCGGGGGAACGTGCCGATACGCAGTATTTT; cdr3_aa: CAWSVFGTAGERADTQYF
j_call: TRBJ1-2; v_call: TRBV27; d_call: NA; cdr3_nt: TGTGCCAGCAGTCCAGGACAGCCACCCCCCGGTGGCTACACCTTC; cdr3_aa: CASSPGQPPPGGYTF